These 21 T cell receptor beta chains were sequenced from one sample in a study of cytomegalovirus exposure and HLA in healthy donors. The PCR had 60 Vbeta and 13 Jbeta primers. Repertoires were generated with immunoSEQ multiplex PCR, while TCRdb's copy carries only in-frame clones and drops some. This sample has roughly 170,000 clones, with roughly 80% found just once. The sequenced material came from PBMCs. These receptors originate from a young man in good health and CMV-seronegative.

This clone has only a few counts. This chain links TRBV10-3 with TRBJ1-1; the D is unclear. CDR1 is ENHRY, CDR2 SYGVKD, per germline. V dropped 5 bases and J dropped 0 bases, with 13 bases sitting between them. The CDR3 spans 15 residues. CDR3 region: CAISRTPSLNTEAFF. The CDR3 DNA follows: TGTGCCATCAGTCGTACACCAAGTCTGAACACTGAAGCTTTCTTT.

This chain connects TRBV30 to TRBJ2-5; possibly TRBD2 for D (6 bases). The J call is in doubt because the DNA end fits TRBJ2-7 better. The CDR3 has 12 amino acids. Germline values: CDR1 GTSNPN, CDR2 SVGIG (reference sequence). CDR3 sequence: CAWGDWSYEQYF. The CDR3 DNA follows: TGTGCCTGGGGGGACTGGAGCTACGAGCAGTACTTC.

The rearrangement uses TRBV6-6 and TRBJ2-7; D gene uncertain. The V gene lost 2 bases and the J gene lost 2 bases, with 7 bases spanning the gap. Germline CDR1 reads MNHNY; CDR2 reads SVGAGI (reference sequence). CDR3 size: 13 residues. The CDR3 sequence is CASSYTTAYEQYF. In DNA, the CDR3 is TGTGCCAGCAGTTACACAACAGCCTACGAGCAGTACTTC.

This clone occurred a few times. V is TRBV15 and J is TRBJ2-3; 7 nucleotides align to TRBD2. The CDR3 runs 17 residues. The V segment lost 0 bases and the J segment 2 bases; nucleotides outside the gene matches: 8. Looked up from germline, CDR1 is LNHNV and CDR2 is YYDKDF (reference sequence). CDR3 sequence reads: CATSRDPAGISTDTQYF. CDR3 nucleotide sequence: TGTGCCACCAGCAGAGATCCAGCGGGGATATCCACAGATACGCAGTATTTT.

CDR3 residues: CASRDRGLGCPQHF. The CDR3 DNA reads as TGTGCCAGCAGGGACAGGGGGCTGGGATGTCCCCAGCATTTT. The V gene is TRBV2, the J gene TRBJ1-5; 11 nucleotides align to TRBD1. Germline values: CDR1 SNHLY, CDR2 FYNNEI. This CDR3 is 14 amino acids long. J was trimmed by 10 bases and V by 6 bases; bases with no gene match: 8.

The rearrangement uses TRBV30 and TRBJ2-2; 8 bases map to TRBD1. J lost 6 bases, V lost 5 bases, and 8 bases had no gene match. Germline V CDR1 and CDR2: GTSNPN, SVGIG (reference sequence). The CDR3 spans 14 residues. CDR3: CAWGQGTVAGELFF. In DNA form, the CDR3 reads TGTGCCTGGGGACAGGGCACGGTAGCCGGGGAGCTGTTTTTT.

The chain recombines TRBV29-1 with TRBJ1-1; no definite D call. Germline-derived CDR1 and CDR2 are SQVTM and ANQGSEA. The CDR3 contains 14 residues. Trimming pared 3 bases from V and 3 bases from J, leaving 14 bases between. CDR3 nucleotide sequence: TGCAGCGTTGACCCTAGCCGCGGGGACACTGAAGCTTTCTTT. Translation: CSVDPSRGDTEAFF.

This chain joins TRBV6-4 and TRBJ2-7; D uncertain. The V end was cut by 2 bases, the J end by 6 bases, with 5 bases between. Germline CDR1 is MRHNA and CDR2 is SNTAGT. The CDR3 consists of 11 residues. DNA for the CDR3: TGTGCCAGCAGTGACCCCCGCGAGCAGTACTTC. Its protein is CASSDPREQYF.

This clone occurred once. The chain is built from TRBV6-5 and TRBJ2-2; D uncertain. This CDR3 has 16 residues. The germline CDR1 and CDR2 sequences are MNHEY and SVGAGI. Between the trimmed V and J ends, which lost 2 bases and 3 bases, there was a span of 13 bases. CDR3 amino acids: CASSYVPSLDTGELFF. CDR3 DNA sequence: TGTGCCAGCAGTTACGTTCCTAGTTTGGACACCGGGGAGCTGTTTTTT.

V and J are TRBV6-1 and TRBJ2-1; 8 bases are shared with TRBD2. Trimming removed 1 base from V and 9 bases from J; junction bases left unmatched: 11. The V gene's germline CDR1 is MNHNS and CDR2 SASEGT. This CDR3 has 16 residues. The CDR3 nucleotides are TGTGCCAGCAGTGAAGACGGCGGGGGGTTAGGCTCTGAGCAGTTCTTC. Translating it yields CASSEDGGGLGSEQFF.

The chain uses TRBV6-6 and TRBJ1-2, with D possibly matching TRBD1 (6 bases). The CDR3 covers 15 residues. CDR1 is MNHNY, CDR2 SVGAGI, per germline (reference sequence). The germline V and J ends were trimmed by 4 bases and 3 bases, with 15 bases remaining between them. CDR3 sequence: CASSSGDTAYYGYTF. The CDR3 DNA is TGTGCCAGCAGTTCCGGGGACACCGCTTACTATGGCTACACCTTC.

V usage is TRBV29-1 and J usage is TRBJ2-7, with 9 bases identical to TRBD1. The V and J ends lost 6 bases and 0 bases, in that order; junction bases with no gene match: 9. The length of the CDR3 is 15 residues. CDR1 and CDR2 (germline): SQVTM, ANQGSEA. This chain's CDR3 is CSVTGTGPSSYEQYF. The DNA for the CDR3 is TGCAGCGTAACAGGGACAGGGCCGAGCTCCTACGAGCAGTACTTC.

The V call is TRBV27, the J call TRBJ2-7; weak D call: TRBD2 (5 bases). CDR3 length: 15 amino acids. V shed 4 bases and J shed 6 bases, with 19 bases lying between them. Germline values: CDR1 MNHEY, CDR2 SMNVEV (reference sequence). In DNA form, the CDR3 reads TGTGCCAGCAGTTCAGCCCAAGGACTTTCGGGCGAGCAGTACTTC. This sequence encodes CASSSAQGLSGEQYF.

The chain uses TRBV11-3 and TRBJ2-5, with D maybe TRBD2 (6 bases). This CDR3 comprises 16 residues. The germline V gene encodes CDR1 SGHNT and CDR2 YENEEA. V lost 3 bases to trimming and J lost 5 bases, with 19 bases between them. In DNA form, the CDR3 reads TGTGCCAGCAGCTTCGGTCTAGCGACGGCTCTGGAGACCCAGTACTTC. Translating gives CASSFGLATALETQYF.

This chain links TRBV7-8 with TRBJ2-7; 9 positions match TRBD1. The germline CDR1 and CDR2 sequences are SGHVS and FQNEAQ. This CDR3 spans 15 amino acids. Trimming removed 5 bases from V and 3 bases from J; junction bases left unmatched: 8. This chain's CDR3 is CASSPRTGEYYEQYF. The CDR3 bases are TGTGCCAGCAGCCCCCGGACAGGGGAGTACTACGAGCAGTACTTC.

This clone was recorded only once. V gene TRBV16 combines with J gene TRBJ1-2; TRBD1 matches 7 bases. Germline lookup yields CDR1 KGHSY and CDR2 FQNENV. The CDR3 runs 16 residues. Trimming took 5 bases from V and 7 from J; bases not matched to a gene: 16. The CDR3 sequence is CASSSRNFDRVGGYTF. DNA of the CDR3: TGTGCCAGCAGCTCCCGTAATTTTGACAGGGTTGGTGGCTACACCTTC.

The chain couples TRBV7-2 to TRBJ2-1; TRBD1 matches at 10 bases. Trimming cost V 4 bases and J 7 bases; bases outside gene matches: 4. The CDR3 covers 14 residues. Germline CDR1 reads SGHTA; CDR2 reads FQGNSA. The CDR3 region is CASSYRTGGNEQFF. Written as DNA, the CDR3 is TGTGCCAGCAGCTACCGGACAGGGGGTAATGAGCAGTTCTTC.

The chain uses TRBV14 and TRBJ2-1; a weak D match, TRBD2 (6 bases). Trimming shortened V by 4 bases and J by 7 bases, and 23 bases separated the two germline ends. This CDR3 region has 17 residues. Germline V gene lookup returns CDR1 SGHDN and CDR2 FVKESK. CDR3 loop: CASSPRLTRRTGNEQFF. The CDR3, as DNA: TGTGCCAGCAGCCCTCGGCTGACTAGAAGGACCGGGAATGAGCAGTTCTTC.

V usage is TRBV4-2 and J usage is TRBJ2-7; possibly TRBD2 for D (5 bases). V was clipped by 3 bases and J by 3 bases, with 9 bases between them. There are 13 residues in the CDR3. CDR1 is LGHNA and CDR2 is YNFKEQ in the germline V gene. Written as DNA, the CDR3 is TGTGCCAGCAGCCAGAGCGGATACTACGAGCAGTACTTC. This sequence encodes CASSQSGYYEQYF.

This chain uses TRBV4-3 with TRBJ2-1; 9 bases fit TRBD1. The ends lost 0 bases at V and 6 bases at J; junction bases unmatched: 9. The germline V gene has CDR1 LGHNA and CDR2 YSLEER. CDR3 length equals 17 residues. In DNA form, the CDR3 reads TGCGCCAGCAGCCAAGATATTAACAGGGGGCATGGCAATGAGCAGTTCTTC. It translates to CASSQDINRGHGNEQFF.

The sample holds a few counts of this clone. V gene TRBV11-2 combines with J gene TRBJ2-1; TRBD2 agrees at 7 bases. CDR1 is SGHAT, CDR2 FQNNGV, per germline. This CDR3 contains 14 residues. V lost 5 bases to trimming and J lost 0 bases; unmatched junction nucleotides: 1. CDR3 in amino acids: CASSRTSSYNEQFF. CDR3 bases: TGTGCCAGCAGCCGGACTAGCTCCTACAATGAGCAGTTCTTC.